A single T cell receptor (beta chain) is shown here with its context. What it recognizes is unknown. Some clones are missing from TCRdb's copy, which holds only in-frame ones; the method was immunoSEQ multiplex PCR. The sample has about 300,000 clones; approximately 90% are singletons. This entry belongs to a study of cytomegalovirus exposure and HLA in healthy donors. Study outcomes and limitations: Through in vitro validation, a few CMV-associated chains were shown to be specific for CMV antigens. Cytomegalovirus-associated TCR beta chains were listed, numbering around 150. A later analysis found first-cohort TCR clusters tended to co-occur in the approximately 110 validation repertoires.

The V end was cut by 6 bases, the J end by 0 bases, with 12 bases between. This CDR3 comprises 15 residues. In germline, CDR1 is LNHDA, CDR2 SQIVND (reference sequence). Sample: PBMCs. The chain couples TRBV19 to TRBJ2-1, with a weak D call TRBD2 (5 bases). The TCR sequence derives from a woman under 30 in good health and CMV-seronegative. The CDR3 DNA reads as TGTGCCAGTAGGGACGGAGGAGGCTCCTACAATGAGCAGTTCTTC. Its protein is CASRDGGGSYNEQFF.